Shown below are 11 T cell receptor beta chains from a single sample sequenced in a study of blood T cell repertoires in COVID-19 (dated by TCRdb to 2019 to 2021). The library was made by the immunoSEQ multiplex PCR assay. TCRdb provides this immuneACCESS table in a form limited to in-frame rearrangements. Some clones are lacking; in checked studies, under half of them reflect an unresolved V gene, and why the rest are absent is not known. Within this sample are hundreds of thousands of clones, with around 88% of them counted one time only. The ten largest clones capture about 7% of the sample. The source material was peripheral blood. These receptors all come from a woman aged 30 to 39 who had recovered from COVID-19.

The chain recombines TRBV14 with TRBJ1-6; unclear D gene. The CDR3 sequence is 17 residues long. The germline V gene has CDR1 SGHDN and CDR2 FVKESK. Trimming took 0 bases from V and 0 from J, leaving 9 bases between them. The CDR3 DNA sequence: TGTGCCAGCAGCCAAGATGTCTGGAGCTCCTATAATTCACCCCTCCACTTT. Protein product: CASSQDVWSSYNSPLHF. Full variable domain (rest looked up from reference TRBV14 and TRBJ1-6): EAGVTQFPSHSVIEKGQTVTLRCDPISGHDNLYWYRRVMGKEIKFLLHFVKESKQDESGMPNNRFLAERTGGTYSTLKVQPAELEDSGVYFCASSQDVWSSYNSPLHFGNGTRLTVT.

The V and J genes are TRBV5-1 and TRBJ2-5; 7 bases are shared with TRBD1. Germline trimming cut 0 bases from V and 3 bases from J; bases unmatched to any gene: 5. The V gene's germline CDR1 is SGHRS and CDR2 YFSETQ. The CDR3 loop spans 15 amino acids. CDR3 nucleotides: TGCGCCAGCAGCTTGGCCACAGGGGTCGAAGAGACCCAGTACTTC. Translation: CASSLATGVEETQYF.

The chain uses TRBV6-5 and TRBJ1-5, with a tentative D call TRBD1 (5 bases). Germline V lookup: CDR1 MNHEY, CDR2 SVGAGI. V was pared by 3 bases and J by 4 bases, with 10 bases between. The CDR3 spans 14 residues. The CDR3 spells CASSYSAGNQPQHF. In DNA form, the CDR3 reads TGTGCCAGCAGTTATAGTGCAGGGAATCAGCCCCAGCATTTT.

The chain recombines TRBV6-5 with TRBJ2-7, with D possibly TRBD1 on 6 matching bases. Germline assignment: CDR1 MNHEY and CDR2 SVGAGI. V was shortened by 6 bases and J by 0 bases, with 9 bases between the two germline ends. The CDR3 is made up of 13 amino acids. CDR3 DNA: TGTGCCAGCAGACTGGACAGCTCCTACGAGCAGTACTTC. Its protein is CASRLDSSYEQYF.

The chain joins TRBV4-2 to TRBJ2-1; 10 nucleotides agree with TRBD2. Germline V lookup: CDR1 LGHNA, CDR2 YNFKEQ. This CDR3 spans 17 amino acids. V lost 3 bases to trimming and J lost 7 bases; unmatched junction nucleotides: 12. CDR3 in DNA: TGTGCCAGCAGCCATGGTGACCAGCGGGGGGGGAATAATGAGCAGTTCTTC. This sequence encodes CASSHGDQRGGNNEQFF.

The V and J genes are TRBV2 and TRBJ2-1, with a weak D call TRBD1 (6 bases). CDR3 length equals 15 residues. The germline V gene has CDR1 SNHLY and CDR2 FYNNEI. Trimming shortened V by 7 bases and J by 4 bases, and 17 bases separated the two germline ends. In nucleotides, the CDR3 is TGTGCCAGCAACCCAGGGGAATTACTATACAATGAGCAGTTCTTC. Translated: CASNPGELLYNEQFF.

The chain has TRBV10-3 and TRBJ1-1, with a weak D call TRBD1 (5 bases). The CDR3 has 17 residues. V was pared by 3 bases and J by 4 bases, with 21 bases between. Germline values: CDR1 ENHRY, CDR2 SYGVKD. In DNA, the CDR3 is TGTGCCATCAGTGAATCTGGGGGAGGTACCGGGAGCACTGAAGCTTTCTTT. It is translated as CAISESGGGTGSTEAFF.

The chain combines TRBV7-3 with TRBJ2-5, with 16 positions matching TRBD2. Germline CDR1 and CDR2: SGHTA and FQGTGA. J gave up 4 bases and V 5 bases, and 7 bases lay outside the gene matches. The CDR3 runs to 17 residues. The CDR3 loop reads CASSTGTSGGAGETQYF. The DNA of the CDR3 is TGTGCCAGCAGCACCGGGACTAGCGGGGGGGCTGGAGAGACCCAGTACTTC.

J is TRBJ2-7 and V is TRBV28; tentatively, D is TRBD2 (7 bases). The ends were cut back, 3 bases at V and 2 bases at J, with 11 bases in the middle. Per germline, CDR1 MDHEN and CDR2 SYDVKM. This CDR3 has 14 residues. CDR3 bases: TGTGCCAGCAGTTTGGCGGGGGCCACCTACGAGCAGTACTTC. This translates into CASSLAGATYEQYF. Together with reference TRBV28 and TRBJ2-7, the CDR3 gives the full variable domain: DVKVTQSSRYLVKRTGEKVFLECVQDMDHENMFWYRQDPGLGLRLIYFSYDVKMKEKGDIPEGYSVSREKKERFSLILESASTNQTSMYLCASSLAGATYEQYFGPGTRLTVT.

Turning to this clone: One end of the junction is discordant with germline, which a read error may explain. This rearrangement joins TRBV7-2 to TRBJ2-7; 8 nucleotides align to TRBD1. Germline V CDR1 and CDR2: SGHTA, FQGNSA. The CDR3 consists of 13 residues. Here the CDR3 reads CASSLGMDRARNF. DNA for the CDR3: TGTGCCAGCAGCTTAGGGATGGACAGGGCGAGGAACTTC.

V and J are TRBV6-5 and TRBJ1-6; 9 bases map to TRBD1. The germline V gene has CDR1 MNHEY and CDR2 SVGAGI. V gave up 4 bases and J gave up 9 bases; unmatched junction bases: 4. The CDR3 contains 14 residues. This CDR3 is CASSFRDRVSPLHF. DNA for the CDR3: TGTGCCAGCAGTTTCCGGGACAGGGTTTCACCCCTCCACTTT.